This entry lists 19 T cell receptor beta chains sequenced from one sample in a study of blood T cell repertoires in COVID-19. Libraries were prepared by immunoSEQ multiplex PCR; TCRdb keeps only in-frame clonotypes and omits some of them. Here the sample spans 65,000 or so clones, 81% being singletons. What was sequenced was peripheral blood. These receptors all stem from an older man with acute or convalescent COVID-19.

This clone was seen only a few times. The CDR3 DNA sequence: TGTGCCAGTAGCCCCCCGATAGGGGACAGCCTTTCAGATACGCAGTATTTT. Protein product: CASSPPIGDSLSDTQYF. The chain joins TRBV19 to TRBJ2-3; TRBD1 matches 7 bases. The trim removed 6 bases at V and 4 bases at J, leaving 16 bases unmatched. Germline lookup yields CDR1 LNHDA and CDR2 SQIVND (reference sequence). The CDR3 extends over 17 amino acids.

V is TRBV29-1 and J is TRBJ1-4; the D gene is possibly TRBD1 (5 bases). The CDR3 consists of 13 residues. V was cut by 3 bases and J by 8 bases, with 13 bases left in between. Looked up from germline, CDR1 is SQVTM and CDR2 is ANQGSEA. The CDR3 here is CSVEGQSREKLFF. The DNA of the CDR3 is TGCAGCGTTGAGGGGCAGTCGAGGGAAAAACTGTTTTTT. Based on the CDR3 plus reference TRBV29-1 and TRBJ1-4, the full variable domain is SAVISQKPSRDICQRGTSLTIQCQVDSQVTMMFWYRQQPGQSLTLIATANQGSEATYESGFVIDKFPISRPNLTFSTLTVSNMSPEDSSIYLCSVEGQSREKLFFGSGTQLSVL.

This clone was recorded a few times. The gene calls are TRBV3-1 (or the pseudogene TRBV3-2) and TRBJ2-7, with D hard to call. Germline values: CDR1 LGHDT, CDR2 YNNKEL (reference sequence). Trimming pared 4 bases from V and 3 bases from J, leaving 4 bases between. The CDR3 has 11 residues. The CDR3 coding sequence is TGTGCCAGCAGCCGCTACTACGAGCAGTACTTC. Translation: CASSRYYEQYF.

This chain uses TRBV19 with TRBJ2-2; D is ambiguous. The V and J ends lost 3 bases and 7 bases respectively, with 12 bases between them. The germline V gene has CDR1 LNHDA and CDR2 SQIVND (reference sequence). The CDR3 runs to 14 residues. CDR3 sequence: CASSIRFQGGELFF. The CDR3 nucleotides read TGTGCCAGTAGTATCAGGTTCCAAGGCGGGGAGCTGTTTTTT. The full variable domain, completed using reference TRBV19 and TRBJ2-2, is DGGITQSPKYLFRKEGQNVTLSCEQNLNHDAMYWYRQDPGQGLRLIYYSQIVNDFQKGDIAEGYSVSREKKESFPLTVTSAQKNPTAFYLCASSIRFQGGELFFGEGSRLTVL.

The chain has TRBV12-3 or TRBV12-4 and TRBJ2-5, with D maybe TRBD2 (5 bases). The CDR3 spans 13 residues. V was trimmed by 3 bases and J by 2 bases, leaving 7 bases between them. The CDR3 DNA follows: TGTGCCAGCAGTTTCGGGGAACAAGAGACCCAGTACTTC. It yields the protein CASSFGEQETQYF.

The J gene is TRBJ2-7, the V gene TRBV6-4; 9 bases align to TRBD1. The CDR3 totals 19 residues. The trim removed 1 base at V and 3 bases at J, leaving 16 bases unmatched. The germline V gene encodes CDR1 MRHNA and CDR2 SNTAGT. The CDR3: CASSDLYPGQGQKGYEQYF. CDR3 DNA: TGTGCCAGCAGTGACTTGTACCCGGGACAGGGTCAGAAGGGCTACGAGCAGTACTTC.

This CDR3 reads CASSYSYQIYGYTF. The CDR3 DNA reads TGTGCCAGCAGTTACTCGTACCAGATCTATGGCTACACCTTC. V gene TRBV6-5 combines with J gene TRBJ1-2; D is unresolved. The CDR3 is made up of 14 amino acids. Germline V gene data show CDR1 as MNHEY and CDR2 as SVGAGI. Trimming stripped 0 bases from V and 4 bases from J, with 9 bases between.

CDR3 residues: CSASFGTAETQYF. The CDR3 DNA follows: TGCAGTGCTAGTTTCGGGACAGCGGAGACCCAGTACTTC. This sequence joins TRBV20-1 and TRBJ2-5, with 7 bases aligning to TRBD1. The J segment lost 5 bases and the V segment lost 3 bases, leaving 6 bases of the junction unmatched. The CDR3 is 13 residues long. Germline CDR1 is DFQATT and CDR2 is SNEGSKA (reference sequence).

The rearrangement joins TRBV19 to TRBJ1-1, with 9 bases that match TRBD1. The CDR3 is 14 residues long. The junction had 7 bases not matched to a gene; V was cut back by 7 bases and J by 4 bases. CDR1 and CDR2 (germline): LNHDA, SQIVND (reference sequence). CDR3 sequence: CASIGTGRGTEAFF. CDR3 DNA sequence: TGTGCCAGTATCGGGACAGGGAGGGGCACTGAAGCTTTCTTT. The complete variable domain, with remaining parts taken from reference TRBV19 and TRBJ1-1, reads DGGITQSPKYLFRKEGQNVTLSCEQNLNHDAMYWYRQDPGQGLRLIYYSQIVNDFQKGDIAEGYSVSREKKESFPLTVTSAQKNPTAFYLCASIGTGRGTEAFFGQGTRLTVV.

This rearrangement joins TRBV9 to TRBJ2-7, with 9 bases lining up with TRBD1. The germline CDR1 and CDR2 sequences are SGDLS and YYNGEE. This CDR3 has 14 amino acids. With V trimmed by 4 bases and J by 5 bases, 7 bases remained unmatched. CDR3 in amino acids: CASSTGQGVDEQYF. The CDR3 DNA follows: TGTGCCAGCAGCACGGGACAGGGAGTGGACGAGCAGTACTTC. Based on the CDR3 plus reference TRBV9 and TRBJ2-7, the full variable domain is DSGVTQTPKHLITATGQRVTLRCSPRSGDLSVYWYQQSLDQGLQFLIQYYNGEERAKGNILERFSAQQFPDLHSELNLSSLELGDSALYFCASSTGQGVDEQYFGPGTRLTVT.

The chain employs TRBV2 and TRBJ1-1; TRBD1 might be the D (5 bases). V lost 4 bases, J lost 5 bases, and 14 bases lay in between. The CDR3 runs 14 residues. From germline, CDR1 is SNHLY and CDR2 FYNNEI. The CDR3 sequence is CASSVVGGDTEAFF. CDR3 DNA: TGTGCCAGCAGTGTCGTGGGGGGTGATACTGAAGCTTTCTTT.

This sequence joins TRBV29-1 and TRBJ1-1, with D maybe TRBD1 (6 bases). This CDR3 is 13 amino acids long. Trimming shortened V by 4 bases and J by 4 bases, and 13 bases separated the two germline ends. Germline loops: CDR1 SQVTM, CDR2 ANQGSEA. The CDR3 region has the DNA TGCAGCGTTGGAAACAGGGCTCTCACTGAAGCTTTCTTT. Translating it yields CSVGNRALTEAFF.

The V and J genes are TRBV5-5 and TRBJ1-5; tentatively, D is TRBD1 (5 bases). V gave up 4 bases and J gave up 0 bases, with 11 bases separating them. Germline CDR1 and CDR2: SGHKS and YYEKEE (reference sequence). This CDR3 is built from 15 residues. CDR3 in DNA: TGTGCCAGCAGCGCTACGACAGATAGCAATCAGCCCCAGCATTTT. Residues: CASSATTDSNQPQHF.

This chain uses TRBV29-1 with TRBJ2-1; D is uncertain. CDR3 length: 11 residues. From germline, CDR1 is SQVTM and CDR2 ANQGSEA. V shed 4 bases and J shed 5 bases, with 6 bases lying between them. The CDR3, as DNA: TGCAGCGTTGGCGGAGACAATGAGCAGTTCTTC. Translating gives CSVGGDNEQFF.

The genes are TRBV3-1 (or the pseudogene TRBV3-2) and TRBJ1-1, with D possibly TRBD1 on 6 matching bases. V was shortened by 4 bases and J by 5 bases, with 17 bases between the two germline ends. CDR3 length: 15 residues. The germline V gene has CDR1 LGHDT and CDR2 YNNKEL (reference sequence). This CDR3 is CASSPFKAGATEAFF. Here the CDR3 DNA reads TGTGCCAGCAGCCCTTTTAAGGCGGGGGCTACTGAAGCTTTCTTT.

This chain connects TRBV5-4 to TRBJ2-5, with D possibly being TRBD2 (7 bases). This CDR3 spans 18 amino acids. V shed 4 bases and J shed 5 bases, with 27 bases lying between them. CDR1 is SGHNT and CDR2 is YYREEE in the germline V gene (reference sequence). CDR3 residues: CASSGGLRGGRPLETQYF. DNA of the CDR3: TGTGCCAGCAGCGGGGGGCTGAGGGGGGGACGTCCATTGGAGACCCAGTACTTC.

The chain uses TRBV10-1 and TRBJ2-5; D is undetermined. Trimming removed 3 bases from V and 4 bases from J, with 3 bases in between. CDR3 length: 11 amino acids. Looked up from germline, CDR1 is WNHNN and CDR2 is SYGVQD (reference sequence). CDR3 sequence reads: CASSDRETQYF. The CDR3, as DNA: TGCGCCAGCAGTGATCGAGAGACCCAGTACTTC.

The genes are TRBV10-2 and TRBJ1-2; D call uncertain. Germline V gene sequence: CDR1 WSHSY, CDR2 SAAADI. Trimming took 6 bases from V and 4 from J, leaving 9 bases between them. There are 12 residues in the CDR3. CDR3 in amino acids: CASSPEIYGYTF. CDR3 coding DNA: TGCGCCAGCAGCCCCGAGATCTATGGCTACACCTTC.

The chain employs TRBV14 and TRBJ1-2; possibly TRBD1 for D (6 bases). Germline V gene data show CDR1 as SGHDN and CDR2 as FVKESK. The CDR3 contains 14 residues. V lost 2 bases and J lost 2, with 9 bases in between. The CDR3 nucleotides read TGTGCCAGCAGCCAATTCACAGGGAACTATGGCTACACCTTC. It specifies CASSQFTGNYGYTF.